This T cell receptor beta chain was sequenced in a study of cytomegalovirus exposure and HLA in healthy donors. Germline V gives CDR1 KGHSH, CDR2 LQKENI. This CDR3 is 16 amino acids long. V shed 3 bases and J shed 5 bases, with 19 bases lying between them. It was the roughly 110-subject validation cohort, separate from the roughly 700-subject first cohort, to which the donors belonged. Some clones are missing from TCRdb's copy, which holds only in-frame ones; the method was immunoSEQ multiplex PCR. The sample contains 150,000 to 200,000 clones, more than 65% of which appear only once. This TCR was recovered from a woman between 18 and 30 years old in good health and CMV-seropositive. The sequencing input was PBMCs. This chain connects TRBV18 to TRBJ1-2, with D possibly being TRBD1 (6 bases). The CDR3 DNA follows: TGTGCCAGCTCACCGGGGGCAGGGCTGATGGGGTATGGCTACACCTTC. Encoded protein: CASSPGAGLMGYGYTF.